This TCR beta chain is from a study of cytomegalovirus exposure and HLA in healthy donors. The CDR3 has 14 residues. The V and J ends lost 1 base and 13 bases respectively, with 19 bases between them. The germline V gene encodes CDR1 SGHTA and CDR2 FQGNSA. Findings of the study overall: As a later analysis showed, several of the most significant clusters appeared to be linked to common viral pathogens. Earlier findings revealed that most TCR beta V segments proved productive either about 87% or about 30% of the time.

The PCR contained 60 Vbeta and 13 Jbeta primers. Profiling relied on immunoSEQ multiplex PCR, and the TCRdb table lists in-frame clones only, not all of them. The sample shows roughly 110,000 clones, roughly 77% of them seen only once. Likely unrecorded immune exposures existed in these nominally healthy donors. This clone was seen a few times. Its antigen is currently unknown. The source is a man aged 40-49 years in good health and CMV-seronegative. Sequenced material: PBMCs. The rearrangement joins TRBV7-2 to TRBJ1-1; weak D call: TRBD1 (5 bases). The CDR3 loop reads CASSLDPGVRADFF. CDR3 nucleotides: TGTGCCAGCAGCTTAGATCCGGGGGTGAGGGCGGATTTCTTT.